These 4 T cell receptor beta chains were all obtained from the same sample, sequenced in a study of T cell therapy after organ transplantation. These TCRs' antigens remain unknown. TCRdb's copy holds only in-frame clones and misses some; the assay was immunoSEQ multiplex PCR. The sample includes 45,000 to 60,000 clones, around 93% seen only once; the top ten take about 3.1%. The specimen comprised CD8+ T cells from blood, sampled before autologous CMV-specific T cell therapy. Receptors were obtained from a human patient who had received a solid organ transplant and had CMV disease.

The J gene is TRBJ2-5, the V gene TRBV6-5; a possible D gene is TRBD2 (5 bases). This CDR3 spans 15 amino acids. V lost 5 bases, J lost 4 bases, and 17 bases lay in between. From germline, CDR1 is MNHEY and CDR2 SVGAGI. CDR3 amino acids: CASSAPEGSVETQYF. The CDR3 nucleotides are TGTGCCAGCAGTGCGCCCGAGGGTTCGGTAGAGACCCAGTACTTC.

This clone was counted once. This sequence joins TRBV19 and TRBJ2-1; D gene unclear. The CDR3 is 11 residues long. Trimming cost V 6 bases and J 6 bases, with 6 bases left between them. Germline V CDR1 and CDR2: LNHDA, SQIVND (reference sequence). CDR3 region: CASRMGNEQFF. The CDR3 DNA reads TGTGCCAGTAGGATGGGCAATGAGCAGTTCTTC. Full variable domain (outside the CDR3, taken from reference TRBV19 and TRBJ2-1): DGGITQSPKYLFRKEGQNVTLSCEQNLNHDAMYWYRQDPGQGLRLIYYSQIVNDFQKGDIAEGYSVSREKKESFPLTVTSAQKNPTAFYLCASRMGNEQFFGPGTRLTVL.

The chain couples TRBV2 to TRBJ2-4; 9 bases agree with TRBD2. This CDR3 is built from 19 residues. The V gene's germline CDR1 is SNHLY and CDR2 FYNNEI. V lost 0 bases, J lost 0 bases, and 9 bases stayed unmatched. The CDR3 sequence: CASSEAVAGEYLAKNIQYF. The CDR3 nucleotides are TGTGCCAGCAGTGAAGCGGTAGCGGGGGAATATCTAGCCAAAAACATTCAGTACTTC.

The CDR3 is CASSFAGDYGYTF. CDR3 DNA: TGCGCCAGCAGCTTTGCAGGGGACTATGGCTACACCTTC. The V gene is TRBV5-1, the J gene TRBJ1-2, with a tentative D call TRBD1 (6 bases). V gave up 2 bases and J gave up 3 bases, with 8 bases separating them. This CDR3 comprises 13 residues. Germline V gives CDR1 SGHRS, CDR2 YFSETQ.